One TCR beta chain is described in this entry. Its cognate antigen is unknown. TCRdb's table, derived via immunoSEQ multiplex PCR, lists solely in-frame clones and lacks some. The sample includes roughly 120,000 clones, approximately 78% seen only once; the top ten take around 2.8%. Regarding time point: baseline pretreatment blood. Treatment here: 15 Gy SBRT to primary tumor, nephrectomy 4 weeks later. Radiation-treated patients gave blood at baseline, week 2 and week 4. The tumor was a clear cell renal cell carcinoma. The data derive from a study of radiation and T cells in renal cell carcinoma. Study overall: Nephrectomy followed 15 Gy stereotactic body radiation by 4 weeks.

The V segment lost 3 bases and the J segment 6 bases; nucleotides outside the gene matches: 8. CDR3 size: 17 residues. Germline values: CDR1 SGHNT, CDR2 YYREEE (reference sequence). Study outcomes and limitations: From baseline, blood top tumor clonotypes peaked at 2 weeks post-radiation.

This TCR was recovered from a woman in her fifties or sixties with renal cell carcinoma. The chain is built from TRBV5-4 and TRBJ2-1; the match to TRBD2 covers 14 bases. The sequencing here drew on blood, taken from a patient whose treatment included radiotherapy and nephrectomy. The CDR3 region has the DNA TGTGCCAGCAGCTCTGGACTAGCGGGAGGTCGAGGCAATGAGCAGTTCTTC. It encodes CASSSGLAGGRGNEQFF.